The rows below give T cell receptor beta chains drawn from one sample of a study of regulatory T cells in long-lasting Graves disease. In TCRdb, the multiplex PCR reads were re-called with MiXCR into one record per CDR3 protein. The sample lists around 400,000 distinct CDR3 sequences, 12% seen once, with 18% in the top ten. These data are also associated with another study on T cells in Graves' hyperthyroidism and ophthalmopathy.

Sample: peripheral blood mononuclear cells (PBMCs), taken at new diagnosis, from a patient treated with antithyroid drugs. These receptors all stem from a woman under 30 with Graves disease. Both conserved end residues are part of each CDR3. Fields, in order: J gene, D gene, V gene, clone size, CDR3 protein, CDR3 DNA. The D gene is left open where the match is weak. Part of the rows lack a size; the others show once, few, many or a class for expanded clones.

>TRBJ1-4|.|TRBV6-2/TRBV6-3|.
CASTLDPTNEKLFF
TGTGCCAGCACTCTGGACCCAACTAATGAAAAACTGTTTTTT
>TRBJ2-3|TRBD2|TRBV10-1|.
CASSEDLLAGGTDTQYF
TGCGCCAGCAGTGAGGATTTACTAGCGGGGGGCACAGATACGCAGTATTTT
>TRBJ1-5|.|TRBV18|many
CASSPQGTGQPQHF
TGTGCCAGCTCACCACAGGGGACTGGCCAGCCCCAGCATTTT
>TRBJ1-1|.|TRBV12-3/TRBV12-4|many
CASSLVGVSTEAFF
TGTGCCAGCAGTTTAGTGGGGGTGTCCACTGAAGCTTTCTTT
>TRBJ2-1|TRBD2|TRBV7-8|many
CASSQTSGRIYEQFF
TGTGCCAGCAGCCAAACTAGCGGGAGGATCTATGAGCAGTTCTTC
>TRBJ2-5|TRBD1|TRBV18|few
CASSPGTALNWIQETQYF
TGTGCCAGCTCACCAGGGACAGCCTTAAACTGGATCCAAGAGACCCAGTACTTC
>TRBJ2-7|.|TRBV6-2/TRBV6-3|few
CASSYSKAGLSYEQYF
TGTGCCAGCAGTTACTCGAAAGCAGGTCTTTCCTACGAGCAGTACTTC
>TRBJ2-5|.|TRBV30|many
CAWSPPTRYQETQYF
TGTGCCTGGAGTCCTCCGACCCGATACCAAGAGACCCAGTACTTC
>TRBJ1-1|TRBD1|TRBV6-2/TRBV6-3|.
CASALTGGSWGTEAFF
TGTGCCAGCGCGCTGACAGGGGGTAGTTGGGGCACTGAAGCTTTCTTT
>TRBJ2-5|TRBD2|TRBV7-9|few
CASTLAGEETQYF
TGTGCCAGCACCCTAGCGGGAGAAGAGACCCAGTACTTC
>TRBJ1-4|.|TRBV7-2|many
CASSRTATNEKLFF
TGTGCCAGCAGTCGAACAGCAACTAATGAAAAACTGTTTTTT
>TRBJ2-1|TRBD2|TRBV7-3|many
CASSFSGGAVNEQFF
TGTGCCAGCAGCTTTAGCGGGGGGGCGGTGAATGAGCAGTTCTTC
>TRBJ1-1|.|TRBV7-2|.
CASSSPGGFNTEAFF
TGTGCCAGCAGCTCTCCGGGGGGGTTTAACACTGAAGCTTTCTTT
>TRBJ2-7|.|TRBV6-1|many
CASSEGDLSYEQYF
TGTGCCAGCAGTGAGGGGGACCTCTCCTACGAGCAGTACTTC
>TRBJ2-5|.|TRBV20-1|many
CSAIEGGRETQYF
TGCAGTGCTATTGAGGGGGGGCGAGAGACCCAGTACTTC
>TRBJ1-5|.|TRBV4-1|few
CASSQEGGSQPQHF
TGCGCCAGCAGCCAAGAAGGGGGGTCCCAGCCCCAGCATTTT
>TRBJ2-1|TRBD2|TRBV11-2|.
CASSLAGGPINEQFF
TGTGCCAGCAGCTTAGCGGGGGGGCCGATCAATGAGCAGTTCTTC
>TRBJ2-5|.|TRBV27|.
CASSLLARETQYF
TGTGCCAGCAGTTTATTAGCCCGGGAGACCCAGTACTTC
>TRBJ2-6|TRBD2|TRBV5-1|.
CASRPAGGFSGANVLTF
TGCGCCAGCCGGCCCGCGGGGGGGTTCTCTGGGGCCAACGTCCTGACTTTC
>TRBJ1-1|TRBD1|TRBV18|many
CASSPRQGSSEAFF
TGTGCCAGCTCACCTCGACAGGGAAGCTCTGAAGCTTTCTTT
>TRBJ2-2|.|TRBV4-3|many
CASSQVSLMAVNTGELFF
TGCGCCAGCAGCCAAGTCTCTCTTATGGCGGTGAACACCGGGGAGCTGTTTTTT
>TRBJ1-2|.|TRBV18|many
CASSPPFGDGRYYGYTF
TGTGCCAGCTCACCACCGTTTGGGGACGGCCGATACTATGGCTACACCTTC
>TRBJ2-3|TRBD2|TRBV11-3|many
CASSRLAGVDTQYF
TGTGCCAGCAGCCGACTAGCGGGAGTAGATACGCAGTATTTT
>TRBJ1-1|.|TRBV14|many
CASSQAYREATEAFF
TGTGCCAGCAGCCAAGCCTACAGGGAAGCAACTGAAGCTTTCTTT
>TRBJ2-5|.|TRBV6-2/TRBV6-3|few
CASSYNGRIQETQYF
TGTGCCAGCAGTTACAATGGGCGGATTCAAGAGACCCAGTACTTC
>TRBJ2-1|TRBD2|TRBV9|.
CASSSGGGYNEQFF
TGTGCCAGTAGTAGCGGGGGGGGGTACAATGAGCAGTTCTTC
>TRBJ2-3|.|TRBV18|many
CASSPRGDTQYF
TGTGCCAGCAGCCCAAGGGGAGATACGCAGTATTTT
>TRBJ1-1|TRBD1|TRBV9|many
CASSVRTGSDTEAFF
TGTGCCAGCAGCGTCCGGACAGGGTCGGACACTGAAGCTTTCTTT
>TRBJ1-1|TRBD1|TRBV4-1|few
CASSSLDRGRLNTEAFF
TGCGCCAGCAGTTCGCTGGACAGGGGCCGTTTGAACACTGAAGCTTTCTTT
>TRBJ2-6|.|TRBV14|few
CASSQEGWDSGANVLTF
TGTGCCAGCAGCCAAGAGGGTTGGGATTCTGGGGCCAACGTCCTGACTTTC
>TRBJ1-5|.|TRBV19|many
CASSKGHLLGNQPQHF
TGTGCCAGTAGTAAGGGACACCTCCTAGGTAATCAGCCCCAGCATTTT
>TRBJ2-1|.|TRBV5-1|many
CASSLVGIGEQFF
TGCGCCAGCAGCTTGGTGGGCATTGGTGAGCAGTTCTTC
>TRBJ1-1|.|TRBV13|.
CASSSGLRDTEAFF
TGTGCCAGCAGCTCGGGGCTTAGGGACACTGAAGCTTTCTTT
>TRBJ1-2|.|TRBV7-3|many
CASSLVPGAPGGSHPYGYTF
TGTGCCAGCAGCTTAGTTCCAGGGGCTCCCGGGGGAAGCCATCCCTATGGCTACACCTTC
>TRBJ2-1|TRBD2|TRBV18|many
CASSPPGLAGAVEQFF
TGTGCCAGCTCACCCCCGGGACTAGCGGGAGCGGTTGAGCAGTTCTTC
>TRBJ2-1|.|TRBV27|many
CASSRRDSHYNEQFF
TGTGCCAGCAGCCGACGGGACTCGCACTACAATGAGCAGTTCTTC